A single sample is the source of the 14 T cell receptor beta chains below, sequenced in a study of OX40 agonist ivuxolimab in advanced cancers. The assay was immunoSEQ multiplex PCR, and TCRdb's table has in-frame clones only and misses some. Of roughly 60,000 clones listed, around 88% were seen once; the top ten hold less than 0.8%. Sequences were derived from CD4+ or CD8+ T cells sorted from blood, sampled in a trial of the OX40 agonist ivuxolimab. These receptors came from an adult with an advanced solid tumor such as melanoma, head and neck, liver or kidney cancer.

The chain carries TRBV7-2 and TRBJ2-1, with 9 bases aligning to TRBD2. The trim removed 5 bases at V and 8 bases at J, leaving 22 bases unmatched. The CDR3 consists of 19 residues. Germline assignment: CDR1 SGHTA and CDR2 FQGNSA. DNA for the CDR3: TGTGCCAGCAGCGGCCCGAGCTCATTGCGGGAGGGGATTATGCATGAGCAGTTCTTC. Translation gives CASSGPSSLREGIMHEQFF.

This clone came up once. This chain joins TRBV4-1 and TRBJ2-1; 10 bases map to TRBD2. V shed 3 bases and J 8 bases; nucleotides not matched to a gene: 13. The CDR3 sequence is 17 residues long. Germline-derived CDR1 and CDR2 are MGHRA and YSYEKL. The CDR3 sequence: CASSQARTSGRTYEQFF. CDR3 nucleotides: TGCGCCAGCAGCCAGGCGCGGACTAGCGGTAGGACATATGAGCAGTTCTTC.

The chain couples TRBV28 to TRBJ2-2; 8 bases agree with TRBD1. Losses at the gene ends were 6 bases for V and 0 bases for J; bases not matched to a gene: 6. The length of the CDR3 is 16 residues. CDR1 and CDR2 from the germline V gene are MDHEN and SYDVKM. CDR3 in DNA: TGTGCCAGCAGAAAGTGGACAGGGTCGAACACCGGGGAGCTGTTTTTT. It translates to CASRKWTGSNTGELFF. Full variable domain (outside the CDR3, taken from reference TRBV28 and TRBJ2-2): DVKVTQSSRYLVKRTGEKVFLECVQDMDHENMFWYRQDPGLGLRLIYFSYDVKMKEKGDIPEGYSVSREKKERFSLILESASTNQTSMYLCASRKWTGSNTGELFFGEGSRLTVL.

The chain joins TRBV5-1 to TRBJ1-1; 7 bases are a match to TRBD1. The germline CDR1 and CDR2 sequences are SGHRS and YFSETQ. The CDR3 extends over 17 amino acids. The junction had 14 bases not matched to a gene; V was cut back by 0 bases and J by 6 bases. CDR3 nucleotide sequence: TGCGCCAGCAGCTTGGGGGACAGTAGGTGGAGGATGTCTGAAGCTTTCTTT. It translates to CASSLGDSRWRMSEAFF.

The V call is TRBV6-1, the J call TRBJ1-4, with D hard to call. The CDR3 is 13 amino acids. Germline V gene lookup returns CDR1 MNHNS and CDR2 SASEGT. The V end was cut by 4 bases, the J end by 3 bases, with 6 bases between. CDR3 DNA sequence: TGTGCCAGCAGTGTCGGCGCTAATGAAAAACTGTTTTTT. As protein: CASSVGANEKLFF.

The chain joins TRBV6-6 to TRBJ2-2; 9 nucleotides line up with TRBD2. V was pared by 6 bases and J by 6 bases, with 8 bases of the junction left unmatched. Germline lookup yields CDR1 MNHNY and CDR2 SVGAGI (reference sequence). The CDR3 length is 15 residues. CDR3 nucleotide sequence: TGTGCCAGCAGCAGGACTAGCGCCAGCTCCGGGGAGCTGTTTTTT. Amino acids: CASSRTSASSGELFF.

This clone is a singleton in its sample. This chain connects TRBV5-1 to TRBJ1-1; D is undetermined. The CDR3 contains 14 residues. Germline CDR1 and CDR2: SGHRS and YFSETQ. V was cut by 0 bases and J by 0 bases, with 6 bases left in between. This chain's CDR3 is CASSLAGMNTEAFF. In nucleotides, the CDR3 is TGCGCCAGCAGCTTGGCCGGGATGAACACTGAAGCTTTCTTT.

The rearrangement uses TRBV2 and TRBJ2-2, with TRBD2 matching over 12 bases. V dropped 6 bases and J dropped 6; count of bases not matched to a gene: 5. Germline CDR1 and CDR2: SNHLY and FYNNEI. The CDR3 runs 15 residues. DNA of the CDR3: TGTGCCAGCAGGGAGACTAGCGGGAGTCCCGGGGAGCTGTTTTTT. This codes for CASRETSGSPGELFF.

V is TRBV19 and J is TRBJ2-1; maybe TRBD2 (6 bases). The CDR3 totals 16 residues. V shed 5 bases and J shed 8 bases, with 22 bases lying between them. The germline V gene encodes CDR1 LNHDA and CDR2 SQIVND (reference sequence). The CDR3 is CASSSPGDSWWDEQFF. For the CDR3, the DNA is TGTGCCAGTAGTTCCCCTGGGGACTCCTGGTGGGATGAGCAGTTCTTC.

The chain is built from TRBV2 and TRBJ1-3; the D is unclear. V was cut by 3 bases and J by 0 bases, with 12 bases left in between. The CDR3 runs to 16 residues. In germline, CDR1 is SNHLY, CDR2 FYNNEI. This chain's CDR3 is CASSETFGSSGNTIYF. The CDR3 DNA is TGTGCCAGCAGTGAGACATTTGGGAGCTCTGGAAACACCATATATTTT.

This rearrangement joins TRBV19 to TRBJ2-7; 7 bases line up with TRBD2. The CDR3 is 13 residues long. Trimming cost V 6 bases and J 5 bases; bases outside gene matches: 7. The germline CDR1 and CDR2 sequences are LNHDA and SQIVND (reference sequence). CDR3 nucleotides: TGTGCCAGTAGGTCCCCGAGCGGGGACGAGCAGTACTTC. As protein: CASRSPSGDEQYF.

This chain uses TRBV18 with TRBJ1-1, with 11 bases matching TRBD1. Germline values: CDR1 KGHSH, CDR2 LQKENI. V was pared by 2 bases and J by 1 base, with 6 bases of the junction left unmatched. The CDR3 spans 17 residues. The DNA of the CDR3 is TGTGCCAGCTCACCATTGGGACAGGGGGTTACGAACACTGAAGCTTTCTTT. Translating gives CASSPLGQGVTNTEAFF.

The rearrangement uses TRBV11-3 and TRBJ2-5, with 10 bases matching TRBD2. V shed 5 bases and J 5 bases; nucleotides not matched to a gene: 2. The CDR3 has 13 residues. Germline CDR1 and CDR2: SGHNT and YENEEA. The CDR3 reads CASSLAGVETQYF. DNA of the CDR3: TGTGCCAGCAGCCTAGCGGGAGTGGAGACCCAGTACTTC.

CDR3 region: CASSLREFEQFF. In DNA, the CDR3 is TGTGCCAGCAGCTTAAGGGAGTTTGAGCAGTTCTTC. The gene calls are TRBV7-9 and TRBJ2-1, with D tentatively TRBD2 (5 bases). From germline, CDR1 is SEHNR and CDR2 FQNEAQ (reference sequence). CDR3 size: 12 residues. Trimming left V 2 bases short and J 9 bases short, with 8 bases between. Full variable domain (rest looked up from reference TRBV7-9 and TRBJ2-1): DTGVSQNPRHKITKRGQNVTFRCDPISEHNRLYWYRQTLGQGPEFLTYFQNEAQLEKSRLLSDRFSAERPKGSFSTLEIQRTEQGDSAMYLCASSLREFEQFFGPGTRLTVL.